This TCR beta chain was recovered during a study of cytomegalovirus exposure and HLA in healthy donors. 60 Vbeta and 13 Jbeta primers were used in PCR. Method: immunoSEQ multiplex PCR; TCRdb's copy keeps in-frame clones and lacks some. Among roughly 120,000 clones listed, approximately 73% were seen once. Germline lookup yields CDR1 SGDLS and CDR2 YYNGEE. This CDR3 has 15 amino acids. The V and J ends lost 3 bases and 7 bases, in that order; junction bases with no gene match: 10. The specimen was PBMCs. The clonotype was recovered from a man between 60 and 70 years old in good health and CMV-seropositive. The chain uses TRBV9 and TRBJ1-2, with 9 bases that match TRBD1. CDR3: CASSARPGTGSGYTF. CDR3 DNA sequence: TGTGCCAGCAGCGCGCGTCCCGGGACAGGGTCTGGCTACACCTTC.